These 23 T cell receptor beta chains share one sample of origin, sequenced in a study of cytomegalovirus exposure and HLA in healthy donors. The PCR contained 60 Vbeta and 13 Jbeta primers. Produced via immunoSEQ multiplex PCR; TCRdb's table is partial and in-frame only. Counted here are roughly 180,000 clones, 80% to 90% occurring once; the ten biggest clones make up 0.77%. Sequenced input: PBMCs. The receptors stem from a woman between 18 and 29 years old in good health and CMV-seronegative.

V gene TRBV5-5 combines with J gene TRBJ2-3; 8 bases map to TRBD1. The germline V gene encodes CDR1 SGHKS and CDR2 YYEKEE (reference sequence). The trim removed 5 bases at V and 5 bases at J, leaving 4 bases unmatched. The CDR3 consists of 13 residues. The CDR3 here is CASSSGGIDTQYF. CDR3 nucleotides: TGTGCCAGCAGTTCAGGGGGCATAGATACGCAGTATTTT.

This clone was recorded once. The rearrangement joins TRBV28 to TRBJ2-5, with D unresolved. The last part of the DNA fits TRBJ2-7 better; the J call may be wrong. The CDR3 sequence is 14 residues long. Germline V gene sequence: CDR1 MDHEN, CDR2 SYDVKM. The CDR3 reads CASSRLVSSYEQYF. The CDR3 coding sequence is TGTGCCAGCAGTCGGCTAGTCAGCTCCTACGAGCAGTACTTC.

V is TRBV9 and J is TRBJ2-3; TRBD1 matches at 9 bases. Germline trimming cut 4 bases from V and 8 bases from J; bases unmatched to any gene: 14. Looked up from germline, CDR1 is SGDLS and CDR2 is YYNGEE. The CDR3 runs 16 residues. The CDR3 coding sequence is TGTGCCAGCAGCACCCGGCGGGACAGGGTTCAATCTACGCAGTATTTT. Translation gives CASSTRRDRVQSTQYF.

The rearrangement joins TRBV27 to TRBJ2-1; TRBD1 aligns across 9 bases. V dropped 4 bases and J dropped 4; count of bases not matched to a gene: 11. The CDR3 covers 17 residues. CDR1 and CDR2 from the germline V gene are MNHEY and SMNVEV (reference sequence). The CDR3 loop is CASSSEIPGQGYNEQFF. The CDR3 DNA reads TGTGCCAGCAGTTCCGAGATCCCGGGACAGGGATACAATGAGCAGTTCTTC.

This clone occurred a few times. This chain connects TRBV5-4 to TRBJ1-1, with 12 positions matching TRBD1. The length of the CDR3 is 15 residues. Germline CDR1 SGHNT, CDR2 YYREEE (reference sequence). V shed 0 bases and J 11 bases; nucleotides not matched to a gene: 8. The CDR3 sequence is CASSLGLGDRGHAFF. The CDR3 DNA follows: TGTGCCAGCAGCTTGGGGTTGGGGGACAGGGGGCACGCTTTCTTT.

The chain uses TRBV5-6 and TRBJ2-7, with D possibly being TRBD1 (6 bases). This CDR3 is 12 amino acids long. Per germline, CDR1 SGHDT and CDR2 YYEEEE. With 5 bases removed from V and 4 bases from J, the gap between germline ends came to 10 bases. The CDR3 protein is CASSLDRYEQYF. CDR3 coding DNA: TGTGCCAGCAGTCTGGACAGATACGAGCAGTACTTC.

With regard to this clone: Its ends do not fully match the called genes, so a read error is possible. The chain links TRBV7-7 to TRBJ2-2; 14 nucleotides align to TRBD2. The CDR3 runs to 17 residues. Germline-derived CDR1 and CDR2 are SSHAT and FNYEAQ (reference sequence). The DNA of the CDR3 is TGTGCTAGCAGCCCATCCGGACTAGCGGGAGGAGCCGGGGAGCTGTTTTTT. Its translation is CASSPSGLAGGAGELFF.

The CDR3 loop is CASSPGTITYEQYF. For the CDR3, the DNA is TGTGCCAGCAGCCCAGGGACAATTACCTACGAGCAGTACTTC. This chain uses TRBV7-8 with TRBJ2-5, with D perhaps matching TRBD1 (6 bases). The J call could be wrong; TRBJ2-7 is a better fit for the DNA end. Germline V gene sequence: CDR1 SGHVS, CDR2 FQNEAQ. This CDR3 spans 14 amino acids.

The V call is TRBV6-6, the J call TRBJ1-6, with 7 bases lining up with TRBD1. This CDR3 comprises 14 residues. The germline V gene encodes CDR1 MNHNY and CDR2 SVGAGI (reference sequence). J lost 5 bases, V lost 8 bases, and 6 bases had no gene match. The CDR3 here is CASLRDRNNSPLHF. CDR3 nucleotides: TGTGCCAGCTTACGGGACAGAAATAATTCACCCCTCCACTTT.

V usage is TRBV7-8 and J usage is TRBJ2-7; possibly TRBD2 for D (7 bases). CDR3 size: 17 residues. Trimming cost V 1 base and J 1 base, with 17 bases left between them. Germline lookup yields CDR1 SGHVS and CDR2 FQNEAQ. Here the CDR3 DNA reads TGTGCCAGCAGCTTAGGGGGAGGGGGGGGAGTTTCCTACGAGCAGTACTTC. This sequence encodes CASSLGGGGGVSYEQYF.

The chain recombines TRBV28 with TRBJ2-1; possible D gene TRBD2, 6 bases. Germline assignment: CDR1 MDHEN and CDR2 SYDVKM. The CDR3 runs 16 residues. Between the trimmed V and J ends, which lost 7 bases and 9 bases, there was a span of 25 bases. CDR3 in amino acids: CASTDTGAGPLGEQFF. In nucleotides, the CDR3 is TGTGCCAGCACTGATACGGGTGCGGGACCTCTGGGTGAGCAGTTCTTC.

The CDR3 protein is CASSPESVAGLGTQYF. CDR3 nucleotides: TGTGCCAGCAGCCCCGAGTCGGTAGCGGGACTCGGGACCCAGTACTTC. This chain uses TRBV14 with TRBJ2-5; 8 positions agree with TRBD2. With V trimmed by 4 bases and J by 7 bases, 14 bases remained unmatched. The CDR3 sequence is 16 residues long. Germline CDR1 and CDR2: SGHDN and FVKESK.

V usage is TRBV19 and J usage is TRBJ2-3, with TRBD2 as a possible D gene (5 bases). The germline V and J ends were trimmed by 4 bases and 1 base, with 18 bases remaining between them. The CDR3 is made up of 17 amino acids. Looked up from germline, CDR1 is LNHDA and CDR2 is SQIVND (reference sequence). The CDR3 nucleotides read TGTGCCAGTAGTAAGCGTCTCGGGATCGGTGGCACAGATACGCAGTATTTT. Translating it yields CASSKRLGIGGTDTQYF. The variable domain in full, with the rest retrieved from reference TRBV19 and TRBJ2-3, is DGGITQSPKYLFRKEGQNVTLSCEQNLNHDAMYWYRQDPGQGLRLIYYSQIVNDFQKGDIAEGYSVSREKKESFPLTVTSAQKNPTAFYLCASSKRLGIGGTDTQYFGPGTRLTVL.

The sample holds a few counts of this clone. V gene TRBV13 combines with J gene TRBJ2-7; TRBD2 agrees at 9 bases. This CDR3 contains 14 residues. Germline assignment: CDR1 PRHDT and CDR2 FYEKMQ (reference sequence). The trim removed 5 bases at V and 3 bases at J, leaving 5 bases unmatched. For the CDR3, the DNA is TGTGCCAGCAGCCCGATGACTAGCGGCTACGAGCAGTACTTC. It translates to CASSPMTSGYEQYF.

The chain has TRBV5-1 and TRBJ1-5, with D possibly matching TRBD1 (5 bases). The germline CDR1 and CDR2 sequences are SGHRS and YFSETQ. V lost 0 bases to trimming and J lost 4 bases, with 11 bases between them. This CDR3 region has 15 residues. The CDR3 protein is CASSLDWTQNQPQHF. The CDR3 bases are TGCGCCAGCAGCTTGGATTGGACACAGAATCAGCCCCAGCATTTT.

CDR3 residues: CASSSVASGTYEQYF. The DNA for the CDR3 is TGTGCCAGCAGCTCCGTGGCTAGCGGCACCTACGAGCAGTACTTC. The V call is TRBV6-5, the J call TRBJ2-7; 7 positions agree with TRBD2. V lost 6 bases to trimming and J lost 2 bases; unmatched junction nucleotides: 10. This CDR3 region has 15 residues. The germline V gene encodes CDR1 MNHEY and CDR2 SVGAGI.

The genes are TRBV27 and TRBJ2-3; 7 bases line up with TRBD1. J gave up 1 base and V 0 bases, and 4 bases lay outside the gene matches. The CDR3 totals 16 residues. The germline CDR1 and CDR2 sequences are MNHEY and SMNVEV (reference sequence). The CDR3 DNA is TGTGCCAGCAGTTTATCGAGAGGGGGCGGCACAGATACGCAGTATTTT. It translates to CASSLSRGGGTDTQYF.

Written as DNA, the CDR3 is TGTGCCACCAGCCAGGAGGGGTATGGCTACACCTTC. Its translation: CATSQEGYGYTF. The V gene is TRBV15, the J gene TRBJ1-2; tentatively, D is TRBD1 (5 bases). CDR1 LNHNV and CDR2 YYDKDF come from the germline V gene (reference sequence). The CDR3 is made up of 12 amino acids. V lost 5 bases to trimming and J lost 5 bases, with 9 bases between them.

This clone occurred once. V gene TRBV19 combines with J gene TRBJ1-1; no firm D call. This CDR3 has 13 residues. The V and J ends lost 4 bases and 1 base respectively, with 7 bases between them. Germline V gene lookup returns CDR1 LNHDA and CDR2 SQIVND (reference sequence). The DNA for the CDR3 is TGTGCCAGTAGTACAACAGAGAACACTGAAGCTTTCTTT. This translates into CASSTTENTEAFF.

The chain recombines TRBV9 with TRBJ1-2; no clear D gene. Trimming took off 4 bases at V and 6 bases at J, with 13 bases between the two ends. Germline assignment: CDR1 SGDLS and CDR2 YYNGEE. The CDR3 length is 13 residues. CDR3 nucleotides: TGTGCCAGCAGCTTGGTTGGGCGCGATGGCTACACCTTC. The encoded protein is CASSLVGRDGYTF.

CDR3 nucleotides: TGTGCCTGGGCCCAGGGACAGTACCATAATGAAAAACTGTTTTTT. Translated: CAWAQGQYHNEKLFF. V is TRBV30 and J is TRBJ1-4, with 7 nucleotides matching TRBD1. The V segment lost 5 bases and the J segment 4 bases; nucleotides outside the gene matches: 10. The CDR3 spans 15 residues. Germline CDR1 reads GTSNPN; CDR2 reads SVGIG (reference sequence). Full variable domain (outside the CDR3, taken from reference TRBV30 and TRBJ1-4): SQTIHQWPATLVQPVGSPLSLECTVEGTSNPNLYWYRQAAGRGLQLLFYSVGIGQISSEVPQNLSASRPQDRQFILSSKKLLLSDSGFYLCAWAQGQYHNEKLFFGSGTQLSVL.

V is TRBV4-1 and J is TRBJ2-7; D not certain. Germline values: CDR1 MGHRA, CDR2 YSYEKL. V lost 1 base and J 4 bases, leaving 8 bases between the germline ends. The CDR3 spans 13 residues. The DNA of the CDR3 is TGCGCCAGCAGCCAAGTATACGGGTACGAGCAGTACTTC. Translating it yields CASSQVYGYEQYF.

This chain uses TRBV7-8 with TRBJ2-1; the D gene is possibly TRBD2 (5 bases). There are 14 residues in the CDR3. Trimming cost V 2 bases and J 5 bases, with 10 bases left between them. The germline CDR1 and CDR2 sequences are SGHVS and FQNEAQ. The CDR3 DNA follows: TGTGCCAGCAGCTTAATTGTGCGGGACAATGAGCAGTTCTTC. Its protein product is CASSLIVRDNEQFF. The entire variable domain, with the rest obtained from reference TRBV7-8 and TRBJ2-1, is as follows: GAGVSQSPRYKVAKRGQDVALRCDPISGHVSLFWYQQALGQGPEFLTYFQNEAQLDKSGLPSDRFFAERPEGSVSTLKIQRTQQEDSAVYLCASSLIVRDNEQFFGPGTRLTVL.